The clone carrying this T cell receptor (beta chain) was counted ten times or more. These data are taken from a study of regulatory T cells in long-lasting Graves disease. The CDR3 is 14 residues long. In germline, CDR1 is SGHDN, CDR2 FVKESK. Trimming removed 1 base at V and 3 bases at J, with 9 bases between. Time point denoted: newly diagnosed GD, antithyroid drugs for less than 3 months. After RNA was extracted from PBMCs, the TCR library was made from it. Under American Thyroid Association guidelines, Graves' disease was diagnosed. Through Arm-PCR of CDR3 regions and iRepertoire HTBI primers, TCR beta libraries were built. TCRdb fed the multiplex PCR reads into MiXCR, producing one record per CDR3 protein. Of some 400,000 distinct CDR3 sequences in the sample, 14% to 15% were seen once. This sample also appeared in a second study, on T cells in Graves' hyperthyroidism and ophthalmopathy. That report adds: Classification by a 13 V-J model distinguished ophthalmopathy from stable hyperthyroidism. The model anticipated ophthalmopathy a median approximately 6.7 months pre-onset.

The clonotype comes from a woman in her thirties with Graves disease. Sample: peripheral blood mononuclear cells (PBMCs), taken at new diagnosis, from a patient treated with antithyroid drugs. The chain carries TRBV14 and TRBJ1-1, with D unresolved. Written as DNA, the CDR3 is TGTGCCAGCAGCCAAGCGAGGGCCTACACTGAAGCTTTCTTT. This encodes CASSQARAYTEAFF. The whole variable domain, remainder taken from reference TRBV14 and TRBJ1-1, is EAGVTQFPSHSVIEKGQTVTLRCDPISGHDNLYWYRRVMGKEIKFLLHFVKESKQDESGMPNNRFLAERTGGTYSTLKVQPAELEDSGVYFCASSQARAYTEAFFGQGTRLTVV.